The present T cell receptor (beta chain) was sequenced within a study of cytomegalovirus exposure and HLA in healthy donors. Study outcomes and limitations: Apparent HLA restriction characterized most CMV-associated TCR beta chains in a later analysis. An analysis done earlier found most TCR beta V segments productive about 87% or about 30% of the time. Some highly shared sequence variants likely arose as a pipeline artifact. Upon later analysis, TCR association rates were observed to vary by HLA locus, being highest for DRB1 and lowest for HLA-C.

Germline CDR1 MNHEY, CDR2 SMNVEV (reference sequence). This CDR3 comprises 15 residues. The V gene lost 2 bases and the J gene lost 0 bases, with 10 bases spanning the gap. With 60 Vbeta and 13 Jbeta primers, the PCR was carried out. The table came from immunoSEQ multiplex PCR; TCRdb's copy has only in-frame clones and leaves some out. Here the sample spans 150,000 to 200,000 clones, more than 75% being singletons. As for this clone: Its antigen is as yet unknown.

Sequencing used PBMCs. The source of this sequence is a woman between 45 and 60 years old in good health and CMV-seronegative. The rearrangement links TRBV27 to TRBJ1-2; D possibly corresponds to TRBD1 (6 bases). CDR3 DNA sequence: TGTGCCAGCAGTTTAACAGGGAAGGCTAACTATGGCTACACCTTC. This codes for CASSLTGKANYGYTF.